These 17 T cell receptor beta chains were all obtained from the same sample, sequenced in a study of CD8+CD57+ T cells in acquired aplastic anemia. Genomic DNA acted as the template from which TCR beta VDJ combination and CDR3 sequence profiling were carried out. TCRdb re-derived calls from the reads in MiXCR, one entry per CDR3 protein. Of roughly 250,000 distinct CDR3 sequences listed, approximately 45% are singletons. Selection for sequencing was limited to patients who had shown CD8+CD57+ cell expansion by flow cytometry. Sequencing was done on a sample of sorted CD4+, CD8+, or CD8+CD57+ T cells (not recorded which) from PBMCs. These TCRs come from a human donor with aplastic anemia.

This clonotype was counted only a few times. CDR3 in amino acids: CASSEGERGRADTQYF. CDR3 nucleotides: TGTGCCAGCAGTGAGGGGGAGCGGGGAAGAGCAGATACGCAGTATTTT. This rearrangement joins TRBV25-1 to TRBJ2-3; 7 nucleotides line up with TRBD2. This CDR3 spans 16 amino acids. The V and J ends lost 3 bases and 4 bases, in that order; junction bases with no gene match: 10. CDR1 is MGHDK, CDR2 SYGVNS, per germline.

Comments on this clonotype: The CDR3 ends on some other residue instead of the conserved phenylalanine or tryptophan, so this is likely a read error. The chain employs TRBV19 and TRBJ2-2; TRBD2 aligns across 7 bases. V trimming: 4 bases; J trimming: 6 bases; junction bases outside the gene matches: 11. CDR3 length equals 16 residues. The germline V gene has CDR1 LNHDA and CDR2 SQIVND (reference sequence). CDR3: CASSTLGTTGAGELFV. For the CDR3, the DNA is TGTGCCAGTAGTACCCTCGGGACTACCGGGGCCGGGGAGCTGTTTGTT.

This clonotype was counted ten times or more. The CDR3 reads CASRHLRSDYEQYF. CDR3 coding DNA: TGTGCCAGCAGGCACCTGCGAAGTGACTACGAGCAGTACTTC. The rearrangement joins TRBV27 to TRBJ2-7; D is unresolved. The V gene's germline CDR1 is MNHEY and CDR2 SMNVEV (reference sequence). V was trimmed by 6 bases and J by 3 bases, leaving 15 bases between them. The CDR3 consists of 14 residues.

This clonotype is a singleton in its sample. The chain uses TRBV7-3 and TRBJ1-6, with unresolved D. Between the trimmed V and J ends, which lost 5 bases and 6 bases, there was a span of 14 bases. Germline V gene sequence: CDR1 SGHTA, CDR2 FQGTGA. The CDR3 covers 15 residues. The CDR3 nucleotides are TGTGCCAGCAGCCATAACGGTCTTGCTAATTCACCCCTCCACTTT. Translating gives CASSHNGLANSPLHF.

The chain joins TRBV27 to TRBJ2-3; weak D call: TRBD1 (6 bases). CDR1 MNHEY and CDR2 SMNVEV come from the germline V gene (reference sequence). This CDR3 is built from 16 residues. V lost 5 bases and J 2 bases, leaving 17 bases between the germline ends. The CDR3 protein is CASSRGLTGPTDTQYF. The CDR3 DNA reads TGTGCCAGCAGTAGGGGATTGACAGGTCCCACAGATACGCAGTATTTT.

V and J are TRBV5-8 and TRBJ2-7, with 13 bases lining up with TRBD2. The CDR3 extends over 20 amino acids. CDR1 SGHTS and CDR2 YDEGEE come from the germline V gene. The V and J ends lost 0 bases and 5 bases, in that order; junction bases with no gene match: 17. As DNA, the CDR3 is TGTGCCAGCAGCTTGGCCTGGTACCGGGTAAGACTAGCGGGAGGCGACGAGCAGTACTTC. This gives the protein CASSLAWYRVRLAGGDEQYF.

The CDR3 bases are TGTGCCAGCAGCCAACGAAGCCCTTTCCAAGAGACCCAGTACTTC. Translation gives CASSQRSPFQETQYF. This sequence joins TRBV14 and TRBJ2-5; no reliable D call. Trimming cost V 2 bases and J 1 base, with 11 bases left between them. Germline CDR1 SGHDN, CDR2 FVKESK. The CDR3 consists of 15 residues.

This clonotype was seen a few times. The V call is TRBV7-8, the J call TRBJ1-4, with TRBD1 matching 7 bases. Germline V gives CDR1 SGHVS, CDR2 FQNEAQ. The CDR3 consists of 14 residues. V shed 5 bases and J 8 bases; nucleotides not matched to a gene: 8. The chain's CDR3 is CASSPWTGQEKLFF. The CDR3 DNA reads as TGTGCCAGCAGCCCATGGACAGGACAGGAAAAACTGTTTTTT.

Comment on this clonotype: An end of the junction differs from the germline gene, which may be a read error. The V gene is TRBV7-2, the J gene TRBJ1-2; possibly TRBD1 for D (6 bases). The CDR3 is 17 residues long. The germline gives CDR1 SGHTA, CDR2 FQGNSA. This CDR3 reads CASSQDDRTLHSYGYTF. The CDR3 region has the DNA TGCGCCAGCAGCCAAGACGACAGGACACTTCATTCCTATGGCTACACCTTC.

The chain couples TRBV10-3 to TRBJ2-7, with TRBD1 matching 8 bases. The CDR3 contains 12 residues. Germline assignment: CDR1 ENHRY and CDR2 SYGVKD. V lost 4 bases and J lost 6; bases outside the gene matches: 2. The CDR3 bases are TGTGCCATCAGTGGGACAGGGCGCGAGCAGTACTTC. As protein: CAISGTGREQYF.

This clonotype was found many times. The J gene is TRBJ1-5, the V gene TRBV20-1; D gene uncertain. V lost 3 bases and J lost 11, with 11 bases in between. The length of the CDR3 is 11 residues. The germline V gene encodes CDR1 DFQATT and CDR2 SNEGSKA (reference sequence). Here the CDR3 DNA reads TGCAGTGCTAGGAGAATGCGGGCCCAGCATTTT. Its protein is CSARRMRAQHF.

The V and J genes are TRBV9 and TRBJ2-7, with a weak D call TRBD2 (7 bases). Germline CDR1 is SGDLS and CDR2 is YYNGEE. V lost 5 bases, J lost 7 bases, and 19 bases lay in between. The CDR3 is made up of 14 amino acids. CDR3 DNA sequence: TGTGCCAGCAGTTCCCGAGGGGGGGCTTGGGAGCAGTACTTC. Translating gives CASSSRGGAWEQYF.

The chain uses TRBV20-1 and TRBJ2-7; 8 bases align to TRBD2. Losses at the gene ends were 0 bases for V and 4 bases for J; bases not matched to a gene: 11. There are 16 residues in the CDR3. Germline-derived CDR1 and CDR2 are DFQATT and SNEGSKA (reference sequence). CDR3 protein: CSARDPSTSAGYEQYF. The CDR3 nucleotides are TGCAGTGCTAGAGACCCCTCGACTAGCGCGGGGTACGAGCAGTACTTC.

The chain is built from TRBV12-3 or TRBV12-4 and TRBJ1-2; tentatively, D is TRBD1 (6 bases). CDR3 length: 19 residues. Trimming took off 4 bases at V and 0 bases at J, with 24 bases between the two ends. The CDR3 loop reads CASSSTRVYHREANYGYTF. The CDR3 nucleotides read TGTGCCAGCAGTTCCACACGGGTCTACCACAGGGAAGCTAACTATGGCTACACCTTC.

The chain combines TRBV7-9 with TRBJ1-1; 10 nucleotides line up with TRBD1. V lost 5 bases, J lost 4 bases, and 7 bases stayed unmatched. The CDR3 length is 15 residues. Per the germline V gene, CDR1 is SEHNR and CDR2 is FQNEAQ (reference sequence). CDR3: CASSPDRTGGTEAFF. The CDR3 coding sequence is TGTGCCAGCAGCCCGGACAGGACAGGGGGCACTGAAGCTTTCTTT.

This clonotype was detected many times. The V and J genes are TRBV7-8 and TRBJ1-4, with TRBD1 matching over 9 bases. The CDR3 totals 17 residues. V lost 3 bases and J lost 8; bases outside the gene matches: 13. Germline V gene sequence: CDR1 SGHVS, CDR2 FQNEAQ. The CDR3 sequence is CASSFLPTGTGREKLFF. In DNA form, the CDR3 reads TGTGCCAGCAGCTTCCTTCCAACCGGGACAGGGCGGGAAAAACTGTTTTTT.

The V call is TRBV7-6, the J call TRBJ2-3, with 10 bases matching TRBD2. This CDR3 region has 14 residues. Germline loops: CDR1 SGHVS, CDR2 FNYEAQ. Trimming cost V 8 bases and J 1 base; bases outside gene matches: 3. The CDR3 loop is CASALAGGTDTQYF. CDR3 bases: TGTGCCAGCGCTCTAGCGGGGGGCACAGATACGCAGTATTTT.